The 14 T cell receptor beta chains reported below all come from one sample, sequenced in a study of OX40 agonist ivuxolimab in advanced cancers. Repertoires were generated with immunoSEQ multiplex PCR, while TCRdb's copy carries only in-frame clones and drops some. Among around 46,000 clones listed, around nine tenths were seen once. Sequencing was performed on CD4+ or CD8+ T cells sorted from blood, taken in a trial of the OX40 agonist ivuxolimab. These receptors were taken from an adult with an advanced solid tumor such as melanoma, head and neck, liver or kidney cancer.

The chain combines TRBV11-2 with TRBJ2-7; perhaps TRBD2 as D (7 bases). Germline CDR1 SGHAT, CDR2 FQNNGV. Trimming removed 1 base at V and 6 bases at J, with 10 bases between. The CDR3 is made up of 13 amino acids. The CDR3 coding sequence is TGTGCCAGCAGCTTAGTGGCGGGGGCCGAGCAGTACTTC. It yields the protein CASSLVAGAEQYF.

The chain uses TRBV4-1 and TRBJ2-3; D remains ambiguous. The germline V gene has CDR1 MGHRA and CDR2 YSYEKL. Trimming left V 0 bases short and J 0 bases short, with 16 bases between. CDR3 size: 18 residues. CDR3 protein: CASSQDQWGDSSTDTQYF. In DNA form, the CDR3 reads TGCGCCAGCAGCCAAGATCAGTGGGGTGACTCTAGCACAGATACGCAGTATTTT.

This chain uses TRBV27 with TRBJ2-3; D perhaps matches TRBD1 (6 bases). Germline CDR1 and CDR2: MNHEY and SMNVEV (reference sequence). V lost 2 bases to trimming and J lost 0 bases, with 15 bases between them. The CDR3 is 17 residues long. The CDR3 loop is CASSLSPTGWSTDTQYF. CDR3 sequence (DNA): TGTGCCAGCAGTTTAAGTCCGACAGGATGGAGCACAGATACGCAGTATTTT.

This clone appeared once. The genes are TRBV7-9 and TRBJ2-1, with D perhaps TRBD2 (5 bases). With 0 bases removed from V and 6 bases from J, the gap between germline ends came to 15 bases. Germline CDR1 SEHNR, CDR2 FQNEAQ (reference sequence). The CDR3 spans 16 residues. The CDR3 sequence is CASSLAFGPDFNEQFF. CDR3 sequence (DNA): TGTGCCAGCAGCTTAGCGTTCGGGCCGGACTTCAATGAGCAGTTCTTC.

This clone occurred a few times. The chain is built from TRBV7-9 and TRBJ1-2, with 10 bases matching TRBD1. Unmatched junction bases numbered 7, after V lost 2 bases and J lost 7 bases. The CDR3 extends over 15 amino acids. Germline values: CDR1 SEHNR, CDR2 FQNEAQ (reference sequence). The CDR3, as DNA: TGTGCCAGCAGCTTAACTCCGGGACAGGGGTTTGGCTACACCTTC. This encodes CASSLTPGQGFGYTF. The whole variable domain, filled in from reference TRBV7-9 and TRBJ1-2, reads DTGVSQNPRHKITKRGQNVTFRCDPISEHNRLYWYRQTLGQGPEFLTYFQNEAQLEKSRLLSDRFSAERPKGSFSTLEIQRTEQGDSAMYLCASSLTPGQGFGYTFGSGTRLTVV.

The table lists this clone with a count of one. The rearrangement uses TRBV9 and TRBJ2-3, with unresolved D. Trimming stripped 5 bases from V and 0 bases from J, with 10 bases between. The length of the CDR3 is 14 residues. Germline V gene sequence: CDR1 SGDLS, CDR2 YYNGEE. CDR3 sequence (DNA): TGTGCCAGCAGAGGGCCGTCTAGCACAGATACGCAGTATTTT. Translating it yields CASRGPSSTDTQYF.

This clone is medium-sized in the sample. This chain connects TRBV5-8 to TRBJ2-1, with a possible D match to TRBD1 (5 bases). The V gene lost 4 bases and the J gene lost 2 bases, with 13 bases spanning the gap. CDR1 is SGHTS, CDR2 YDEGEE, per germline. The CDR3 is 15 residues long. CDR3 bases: TGTGCCAGCAGCCGCCTACAGGAGACCTACAATGAGCAGTTCTTC. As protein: CASSRLQETYNEQFF.

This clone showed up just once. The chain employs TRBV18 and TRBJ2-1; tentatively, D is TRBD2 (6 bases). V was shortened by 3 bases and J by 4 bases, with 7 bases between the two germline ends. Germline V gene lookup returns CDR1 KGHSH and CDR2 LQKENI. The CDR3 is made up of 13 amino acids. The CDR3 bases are TGTGCCAGCTCACCGGGGGGTTACAATGAGCAGTTCTTC. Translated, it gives CASSPGGYNEQFF.

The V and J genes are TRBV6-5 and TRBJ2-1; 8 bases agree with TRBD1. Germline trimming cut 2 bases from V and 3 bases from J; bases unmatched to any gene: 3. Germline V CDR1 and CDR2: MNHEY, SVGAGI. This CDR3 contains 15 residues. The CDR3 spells CASSYRQGIYNEQFF. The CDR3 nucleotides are TGTGCCAGCAGTTACCGACAGGGGATCTACAATGAGCAGTTCTTC.

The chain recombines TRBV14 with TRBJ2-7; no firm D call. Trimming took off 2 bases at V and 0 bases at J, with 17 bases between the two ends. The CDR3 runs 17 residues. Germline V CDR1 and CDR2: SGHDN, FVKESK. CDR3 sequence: CASSQSFGFAGSYEQYF. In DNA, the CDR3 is TGTGCCAGCAGCCAATCTTTTGGGTTTGCAGGCTCCTACGAGCAGTACTTC.

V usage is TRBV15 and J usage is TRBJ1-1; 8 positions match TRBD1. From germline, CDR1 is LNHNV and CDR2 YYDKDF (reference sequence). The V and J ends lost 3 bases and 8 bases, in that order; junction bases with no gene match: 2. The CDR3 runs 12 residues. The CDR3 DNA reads TGTGCCACCAGCAGTCGGGACAGGGAAGCTTTCTTT. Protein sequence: CATSSRDREAFF.

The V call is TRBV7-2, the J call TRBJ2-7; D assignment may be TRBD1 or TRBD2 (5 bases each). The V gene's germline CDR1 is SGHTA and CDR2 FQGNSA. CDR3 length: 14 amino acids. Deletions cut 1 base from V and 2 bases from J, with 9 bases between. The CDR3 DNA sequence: TGTGCCAGCAGCTTAGTAGTGGGGGCCTACGAGCAGTACTTC. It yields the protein CASSLVVGAYEQYF.

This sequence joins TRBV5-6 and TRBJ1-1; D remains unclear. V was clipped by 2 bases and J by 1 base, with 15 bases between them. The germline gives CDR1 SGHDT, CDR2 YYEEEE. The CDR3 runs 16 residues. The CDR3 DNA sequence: TGTGCCAGCAGCTTACTCGGCCCCCCCACGAACACTGAAGCTTTCTTT. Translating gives CASSLLGPPTNTEAFF.

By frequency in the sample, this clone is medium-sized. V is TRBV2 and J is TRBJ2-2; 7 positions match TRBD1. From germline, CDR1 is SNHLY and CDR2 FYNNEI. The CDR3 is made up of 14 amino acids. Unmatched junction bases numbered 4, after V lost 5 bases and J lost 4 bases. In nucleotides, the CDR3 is TGTGCCAGCAGTCGGGGACAGCTCACCGGGGAGCTGTTTTTT. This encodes CASSRGQLTGELFF.